A selection of T cell receptor beta chains follows, all from one sample in a study of technical replicates of blood from a few donors. Using immunoSEQ multiplex PCR, the repertoire was profiled, and TCRdb retains in-frame clones only, with some absent. Among about 80,000 clones listed, less than 99% were seen once. The sequenced material came from T cells isolated from PBMCs. All receptors derive from a human donor in good health. The CDR3 runs from the conserved cysteine through the conserved F or W. The order of the fields is D gene, J gene, V gene, clone size, CDR3 protein, CDR3 DNA. A D gene is named only where the DNA matches it firmly. Where a row states a size, it is once, few, many or the class of an expanded clone; other rows omit it.

d_gene: -
j_gene: TRBJ1-2
v_gene: TRBV5-5
abundance: -
CDR3aa: CASSPSRRGGYGYTF
CDR3nt: TGTGCCAGCAGCCCCTCAAGGCGGGGGGGCTATGGCTACACCTTC

d_gene: TRBD2
j_gene: TRBJ2-2
v_gene: TRBV9
abundance: -
CDR3aa: CASSAPGLVSNTGELFF
CDR3nt: TGTGCCAGCAGCGCCCCGGGACTAGTGTCTAACACCGGGGAGCTGTTTTTT

d_gene: TRBD1
j_gene: TRBJ1-1
v_gene: TRBV19
abundance: -
CDR3aa: CASRVGQGNVNVKAFF
CDR3nt: TGTGCCAGTAGAGTAGGACAGGGGAACGTGAACGTGAAGGCTTTCTTT

d_gene: TRBD2
j_gene: TRBJ2-2
v_gene: TRBV11-2
abundance: -
CDR3aa: CASSLAGAPGGRTGELFF
CDR3nt: TGTGCCAGCAGCTTAGCTGGGGCCCCGGGGGGGCGGACCGGGGAGCTGTTTTTT

d_gene: TRBD2
j_gene: TRBJ2-3
v_gene: TRBV28
abundance: once
CDR3aa: CASSPLVAGGTDTQYF
CDR3nt: TGTGCCAGCAGTCCCTTAGTAGCGGGAGGAACAGATACGCAGTATTTT

d_gene: TRBD1
j_gene: TRBJ2-7
v_gene: TRBV7-2
abundance: -
CDR3aa: CASSSRPGTGFEVYYEQYF
CDR3nt: TGTGCCAGCAGCTCCCGTCCCGGGACAGGCTTCGAAGTCTACTACGAGCAGTACTTC

d_gene: -
j_gene: TRBJ2-7
v_gene: TRBV14
abundance: -
CDR3aa: CASSSPFGEQYF
CDR3nt: TGTGCCAGCAGCTCTCCCTTCGGCGAGCAGTACTTC

d_gene: TRBD2
j_gene: TRBJ2-5
v_gene: TRBV2
abundance: few
CDR3aa: CASSEAASGGTQYF
CDR3nt: TGTGCCAGCAGTGAAGCGGCTAGCGGAGGGACCCAGTACTTC

d_gene: -
j_gene: TRBJ2-3
v_gene: TRBV25-1
abundance: -
CDR3aa: CASIGGGGPQDTQYF
CDR3nt: TGTGCCAGCATAGGGGGGGGAGGCCCACAAGATACGCAGTATTTT

d_gene: -
j_gene: TRBJ2-7
v_gene: TRBV5-5
abundance: -
CDR3aa: CASSLELSHVYEQYF
CDR3nt: TGTGCCAGCAGCTTGGAACTAAGTCACGTCTACGAGCAGTACTTC

d_gene: -
j_gene: TRBJ1-5
v_gene: TRBV14
abundance: -
CDR3aa: CASSPWGTPTSNQPQHF
CDR3nt: TGTGCCAGCAGCCCCTGGGGGACACCTACAAGCAATCAGCCCCAGCATTTT

d_gene: TRBD1
j_gene: TRBJ1-3
v_gene: TRBV10-3
abundance: -
CDR3aa: CAISEGGSSGNTIYF
CDR3nt: TGTGCCATCAGTGAAGGGGGCTCCTCTGGAAACACCATATATTTT

d_gene: -
j_gene: TRBJ2-1
v_gene: TRBV5-4
abundance: -
CDR3aa: CASSLGEGHPYNEQFF
CDR3nt: TGTGCCAGCAGCTTGGGTGAAGGACACCCATACAATGAGCAGTTCTTC

d_gene: -
j_gene: TRBJ2-1
v_gene: TRBV30
abundance: -
CDR3aa: CAWTSSASYNEQFF
CDR3nt: TGTGCCTGGACTTCCAGCGCTTCCTACAATGAGCAGTTCTTC

d_gene: -
j_gene: TRBJ1-2
v_gene: TRBV4-3
abundance: -
CDR3aa: CASSQDRGGWNGYTF
CDR3nt: TGCGCCAGCAGCCAAGATAGGGGGGGTTGGAATGGCTACACCTTC

d_gene: TRBD1
j_gene: TRBJ2-2
v_gene: TRBV6-6
abundance: -
CDR3aa: CASEYRGSGELFF
CDR3nt: TGTGCCAGCGAATACAGGGGGTCCGGGGAGCTGTTTTTT

d_gene: -
j_gene: TRBJ2-2
v_gene: TRBV9
abundance: once
CDR3aa: CASSLVGGGELFF
CDR3nt: TGTGCCAGCAGCCTGGTCGGAGGCGGGGAGCTGTTTTTT

d_gene: -
j_gene: TRBJ1-3
v_gene: TRBV4-3
abundance: -
CDR3aa: CASSQDLRFAGNTIYF
CDR3nt: TGCGCCAGCAGCCAAGATCTCCGGTTCGCTGGAAACACCATATATTTT

d_gene: -
j_gene: TRBJ1-5
v_gene: TRBV27
abundance: -
CDR3aa: CASSRTVNQPQHF
CDR3nt: TGTGCCAGCAGTAGGACAGTGAATCAGCCCCAGCATTTT

d_gene: TRBD1
j_gene: TRBJ2-7
v_gene: TRBV29-1
abundance: -
CDR3aa: CSVGQGAGYEQYF
CDR3nt: TGCAGCGTGGGACAGGGGGCTGGATATGAGCAGTACTTC

d_gene: TRBD1
j_gene: TRBJ1-5
v_gene: TRBV30
abundance: -
CDR3aa: CAWSGQGQSAQHF
CDR3nt: TGTGCCTGGAGTGGACAGGGTCAATCAGCCCAGCATTTT